This T cell receptor (beta chain) was recorded in a study of blood T cell repertoires in COVID-19. Overall study context: The analysed material was cDNA or gDNA that came from T cells, B-cell-depleted T cells, or PBMCs.

This CDR3 spans 14 amino acids. The V end lost 3 bases, the J end lost 9 bases, and 12 bases lay between the germline ends. Per germline, CDR1 MNHEY and CDR2 SMNVEV (reference sequence). Seattle participants joined during active infection and were tracked over time. Data came from immunoSEQ multiplex PCR; TCRdb stores just in-frame clones and leaves some out. Of some 300,000 clones listed, 86% were seen once; the top ten hold about an eighth. Sequenced sample: peripheral blood. The V gene is TRBV27, the J gene TRBJ1-6; tentatively, D is TRBD1 (6 bases). The source of this sequence is a woman aged 70-85 years with COVID-19, enrolled during active disease. CDR3 bases: TGTGCCAGCAGTTTTAACAGGGAAAGTTCACCCCTCCACTTT. This sequence encodes CASSFNRESSPLHF.